Detailed here is one T cell receptor beta chain. This study enrolled people aged about 18 to 100 from approximately 25 US geographic areas. Cohort assignment relied on participant-reported clinical history. Germline V lookup: CDR1 SGHVS, CDR2 FQNEAQ. CDR3 length equals 16 residues. Losses at the gene ends were 5 bases for V and 1 base for J; bases not matched to a gene: 10. The source of the sample is a study of blood T cell repertoires in COVID-19. Generated by immunoSEQ multiplex PCR, the TCRdb table keeps only in-frame clones and is missing some. Of hundreds of thousands of clones in the sample, around 85% are singletons; the top ten hold 3.3%.

The source of this sequence is a woman aged 40 to 49 with acute COVID-19. The sequenced sample consisted of PBMCs or T cells enriched from blood (not recorded which). The genes are TRBV7-8 and TRBJ2-7; the match to TRBD2 covers 8 bases. This chain's CDR3 is CASSPYSGSESYEQYF. DNA of the CDR3: TGTGCCAGCAGCCCGTACAGCGGGAGTGAGTCCTACGAGCAGTACTTC.